This passage covers 6 T cell receptor beta chains from one sample sequenced in a study of blood T cells in healthy people across ages. Through a sample-barcoded 5' primer and a J-beta primer mix, a second PCR was run for about 6 to 12 cycles. TCRdb passed the 5' RACE reads through MiXCR, listing each CDR3 protein once. The data hold 1.5 million to 2 million distinct CDR3 sequences, with 28% observed a single time. The sample consisted of blood. The receptor source for this set is a young woman in good health.

Many counts were recorded for this clonotype. The chain carries TRBV28 and TRBJ2-4, with D perhaps matching TRBD2 (7 bases). The CDR3 is made up of 15 amino acids. CDR1 and CDR2 (germline): MDHEN, SYDVKM. Trimming stripped 6 bases from V and 8 bases from J, with 20 bases between. CDR3 DNA sequence: TGTGCCAGCAGCCCTAGGGGGGCGGGGGTACACATTCAGTACTTC. Translated, it gives CASSPRGAGVHIQYF. Looking up the rest from reference TRBV28 and TRBJ2-4 gives the full variable domain: DVKVTQSSRYLVKRTGEKVFLECVQDMDHENMFWYRQDPGLGLRLIYFSYDVKMKEKGDIPEGYSVSREKKERFSLILESASTNQTSMYLCASSPRGAGVHIQYFGAGTRLSVL.

This clonotype turned up a few times. The gene calls are TRBV7-9 and TRBJ2-3; 9 bases agree with TRBD2. Trimming took 3 bases from V and 0 from J; bases not matched to a gene: 4. This CDR3 is built from 16 residues. CDR1 and CDR2 from the germline V gene are SEHNR and FQNEAQ (reference sequence). CDR3 amino acids: CASSFRLAESTDTQYF. Written as DNA, the CDR3 is TGTGCCAGCAGCTTCAGACTAGCGGAAAGCACAGATACGCAGTATTTT. Full variable domain (rest looked up from reference TRBV7-9 and TRBJ2-3): DTGVSQNPRHKITKRGQNVTFRCDPISEHNRLYWYRQTLGQGPEFLTYFQNEAQLEKSRLLSDRFSAERPKGSFSTLEIQRTEQGDSAMYLCASSFRLAESTDTQYFGPGTRLTVL.

This clonotype was seen more than once but under ten times. The rearrangement uses TRBV6-5 and TRBJ1-1; no definite D call. V lost 7 bases and J 0 bases, leaving 12 bases between the germline ends. Germline V lookup: CDR1 MNHEY, CDR2 SVGAGI. The CDR3 length is 14 residues. In DNA, the CDR3 is TGTGCCAGCACACGTTCCCCCATGAACACTGAAGCTTTCTTT. It translates to CASTRSPMNTEAFF.

Details on this clonotype: The junction differs from germline at one of its ends, possibly a read error. V is TRBV5-1 and J is TRBJ2-3; D possibly uses TRBD1 or TRBD2 (5 bases each). Germline loops: CDR1 SGHRS, CDR2 YFSETQ. CDR3 length: 15 residues. In DNA form, the CDR3 reads TGCGCCAGCAGCTTGGCTACAGGAAAAGCGGATACGCGGTATTTT. Protein sequence: CASSLATGKADTRYF.

This clonotype was picked up many times. In DNA, the CDR3 is TGTGCCAGCAGCCAGGGACAGACCTACGAGCAGTACTTC. Encoded protein: CASSQGQTYEQYF. J is TRBJ2-7 and V is TRBV18; TRBD1 matches at 7 bases. There are 13 residues in the CDR3. The ends lost 8 bases at V and 2 bases at J; junction bases unmatched: 6. Per germline, CDR1 KGHSH and CDR2 LQKENI.

In this sample, this clonotype turned up a few times. One junction end disagrees with the germline gene, perhaps due to a read error. V is TRBV6-6 and J is TRBJ2-7, with TRBD2 matching over 7 bases. CDR3 length: 14 amino acids. Germline values: CDR1 MNHNY, CDR2 SVGAGI (reference sequence). The CDR3 DNA reads as TGTGCCTGCAGACCCCTCGCGGGAGTAGGTGAGCAGTACTTC. This translates into CACRPLAGVGEQYF.